Below are 20 T cell receptor beta chains sequenced from a single sample in a study of blood T cell repertoires in COVID-19. TCRdb's table, derived via immunoSEQ multiplex PCR, lists solely in-frame clones and lacks some. The table has about 340,000 clones, about nine tenths seen once. The sequenced sample consisted of peripheral blood. The receptor source for this set is a woman in her fifties or sixties with COVID-19, enrolled during active disease.

This chain joins TRBV5-1 and TRBJ2-3; D perhaps matches TRBD1 (5 bases). The CDR3 has 17 amino acids. The ends were cut back, 0 bases at V and 3 bases at J, with 17 bases in the middle. Germline CDR1 is SGHRS and CDR2 is YFSETQ. The CDR3 protein is CASSLGGAYRATDTQYF. The CDR3 DNA reads as TGCGCCAGCAGCTTGGGGGGCGCCTACCGGGCGACAGATACGCAGTATTTT.

The V and J genes are TRBV27 and TRBJ2-1, with 13 bases identical to TRBD2. The V segment lost 7 bases and the J segment 7 bases; nucleotides outside the gene matches: 4. CDR1 and CDR2 from the germline V gene are MNHEY and SMNVEV (reference sequence). CDR3 length equals 14 residues. The DNA for the CDR3 is TGTGCCAGCATTAGACTAGCGGGAGGAAATGAGCAGTTCTTC. Translating it yields CASIRLAGGNEQFF.

On this clone itself: Other DNA sequences in this sample translate to the same CDR3. The chain is built from TRBV30 and TRBJ1-3; tentative D call: TRBD1 (5 bases). Germline loops: CDR1 GTSNPN, CDR2 SVGIG (reference sequence). Trimming removed 0 bases from V and 0 bases from J, with 6 bases in between. There are 14 residues in the CDR3. This chain's CDR3 is CAWSVGGSGNTIYF. Here the CDR3 DNA reads TGTGCCTGGAGTGTGGGGGGCTCTGGAAACACCATATATTTT. Supplemented by reference TRBV30 and TRBJ1-3, the full variable domain reads SQTIHQWPATLVQPVGSPLSLECTVEGTSNPNLYWYRQAAGRGLQLLFYSVGIGQISSEVPQNLSASRPQDRQFILSSKKLLLSDSGFYLCAWSVGGSGNTIYFGEGSWLTVV.

The chain carries TRBV9 and TRBJ1-1; TRBD1 aligns across 9 bases. The CDR3 runs 15 residues. CDR1 and CDR2 from the germline V gene are SGDLS and YYNGEE. V shed 4 bases and J 2 bases; nucleotides not matched to a gene: 6. The CDR3 region is CASSFRDRDNTEAFF. Written as DNA, the CDR3 is TGTGCCAGCAGCTTCCGGGACAGGGATAACACTGAAGCTTTCTTT. The variable domain in full, completed from reference TRBV9 and TRBJ1-1, reads DSGVTQTPKHLITATGQRVTLRCSPRSGDLSVYWYQQSLDQGLQFLIQYYNGEERAKGNILERFSAQQFPDLHSELNLSSLELGDSALYFCASSFRDRDNTEAFFGQGTRLTVV.

V usage is TRBV6-6 and J usage is TRBJ2-1; D is possibly TRBD2 (6 bases). Between the trimmed V and J ends, which lost 6 bases and 14 bases, there was a span of 17 bases. The CDR3 runs 12 residues. Per germline, CDR1 MNHNY and CDR2 SVGAGI (reference sequence). The CDR3 protein is CASSYGTPEEFF. CDR3 nucleotides: TGTGCCAGCAGCTACGGGACTCCGGAGGAGTTCTTC.

This chain connects TRBV30 to TRBJ1-1; 7 bases map to TRBD1. The V and J ends lost 3 bases and 4 bases, in that order; junction bases with no gene match: 8. Germline V CDR1 and CDR2: GTSNPN, SVGIG (reference sequence). This CDR3 is built from 14 residues. The CDR3 is CAWRGDSRATEAFF. CDR3 nucleotide sequence: TGTGCCTGGAGGGGGGACAGTCGTGCCACTGAAGCTTTCTTT. Filled out from reference TRBV30 and TRBJ1-1, the complete variable domain reads SQTIHQWPATLVQPVGSPLSLECTVEGTSNPNLYWYRQAAGRGLQLLFYSVGIGQISSEVPQNLSASRPQDRQFILSSKKLLLSDSGFYLCAWRGDSRATEAFFGQGTRLTVV.

This clone was seen a few times. CDR3 in amino acids: CASRENYGNQPQHF. CDR3 DNA sequence: TGTGCCAGCAGGGAGAACTATGGCAATCAGCCCCAGCATTTT. The chain couples TRBV2 to TRBJ1-5, with D unresolved. This CDR3 region has 14 residues. Trimming pared 6 bases from V and 2 bases from J, leaving 11 bases between. Germline loops: CDR1 SNHLY, CDR2 FYNNEI.

The chain joins TRBV6-1 to TRBJ1-5; D may be TRBD1 (5 bases). Deletions cut 3 bases from V and 5 bases from J, with 17 bases between. The CDR3 contains 16 residues. The germline V gene encodes CDR1 MNHNS and CDR2 SASEGT. CDR3 amino acids: CASSDRGGGAYQPQHF. CDR3 DNA sequence: TGTGCCAGCAGTGATCGAGGAGGCGGGGCGTATCAGCCCCAGCATTTT.

The rearrangement uses TRBV5-1 and TRBJ2-2, with a tentative D call TRBD2 (7 bases). Trimming took 8 bases from V and 4 from J, leaving 15 bases between them. Germline assignment: CDR1 SGHRS and CDR2 YFSETQ. The CDR3 contains 14 residues. The CDR3: CASQGGVSTGELFF. CDR3 nucleotides: TGCGCCAGTCAAGGGGGGGTATCCACCGGGGAGCTGTTTTTT.

V and J are TRBV29-1 and TRBJ1-1; the D gene is possibly TRBD1 (5 bases). The CDR3 spans 15 residues. Germline CDR1 SQVTM, CDR2 ANQGSEA. The V end was cut by 4 bases, the J end by 6 bases, with 21 bases between. The CDR3 sequence is CSVAGLAAWGAEAFF. In DNA, the CDR3 is TGCAGCGTTGCCGGTTTGGCGGCCTGGGGGGCTGAAGCTTTCTTT.

The chain couples TRBV19 to TRBJ1-6; tentatively, D is TRBD1 (5 bases). CDR3 size: 15 residues. The V and J ends lost 1 base and 4 bases respectively, with 8 bases between them. Germline V lookup: CDR1 LNHDA, CDR2 SQIVND (reference sequence). CDR3 in amino acids: CASSIAGDYNSPLHF. The DNA for the CDR3 is TGTGCCAGTAGTATAGCGGGGGATTATAATTCACCCCTCCACTTT.

The table lists this clone with a few counts. The chain combines TRBV5-1 with TRBJ2-7; 8 positions agree with TRBD1. Germline V gene sequence: CDR1 SGHRS, CDR2 YFSETQ. The length of the CDR3 is 14 residues. Trimming at V came to 7 bases and at J to 2 bases, leaving 8 bases not matched to a gene. CDR3 loop: CASGTGLSPYEQYF. DNA for the CDR3: TGCGCCAGCGGGACAGGACTCTCCCCCTACGAGCAGTACTTC.

The chain links TRBV5-1 to TRBJ1-1; 10 nucleotides match TRBD1. V lost 4 bases, J lost 3 bases, and 6 bases stayed unmatched. This CDR3 is 15 amino acids long. CDR1 and CDR2 (germline): SGHRS, YFSETQ. The CDR3 region is CASSPGQGRYTEAFF. As DNA, the CDR3 is TGCGCCAGCAGCCCGGGACAGGGGAGGTACACTGAAGCTTTCTTT.

The chain links TRBV7-2 to TRBJ2-5; D ambiguous. Deletions cut 1 base from V and 0 bases from J, with 9 bases between. This CDR3 region has 15 residues. Looked up from germline, CDR1 is SGHTA and CDR2 is FQGNSA. The CDR3 DNA is TGTGCCAGCAGCTTAGTATCCCACTACCAAGAGACCCAGTACTTC. It yields the protein CASSLVSHYQETQYF.

The chain uses TRBV5-1 and TRBJ2-2; 9 nucleotides agree with TRBD1. The CDR3 runs 16 residues. Germline V lookup: CDR1 SGHRS, CDR2 YFSETQ. Unmatched junction bases numbered 4, after V lost 4 bases and J lost 0 bases. As DNA, the CDR3 is TGCGCCAGCAGCCATCGGACAGGGGCGAACACCGGGGAGCTGTTTTTT. The encoded protein is CASSHRTGANTGELFF.

V is TRBV2 and J is TRBJ2-1, with TRBD2 matching 11 bases. Germline CDR1 and CDR2: SNHLY and FYNNEI. V lost 7 bases, J lost 5 bases, and 7 bases stayed unmatched. CDR3 length: 15 residues. The CDR3, as DNA: TGTGCCAGCAACACACTAGCGGGAGTACACAATGAGCAGTTCTTC. Translation gives CASNTLAGVHNEQFF.

This chain links TRBV5-6 with TRBJ1-1, with D perhaps TRBD1 (5 bases). This CDR3 has 14 residues. Trimming left V 2 bases short and J 1 base short, with 9 bases between. CDR1 SGHDT and CDR2 YYEEEE come from the germline V gene. CDR3 in amino acids: CASSFPGKNTEAFF. CDR3 DNA: TGTGCCAGCAGCTTCCCAGGGAAGAACACTGAAGCTTTCTTT.

The V call is TRBV11-2, the J call TRBJ1-4; 7 nucleotides line up with TRBD1. With V trimmed by 4 bases and J by 8 bases, 10 bases remained unmatched. This CDR3 contains 15 residues. CDR1 is SGHAT, CDR2 FQNNGV, per germline. CDR3: CASSSSRAGGEKLFF. The CDR3 coding sequence is TGTGCCAGCAGCTCCAGTAGAGCAGGGGGAGAAAAACTGTTTTTT.

In its sample, this clone was seen once. The gene calls are TRBV29-1 and TRBJ2-2; D is possibly TRBD2 (5 bases). Trimming pared 6 bases from V and 0 bases from J, leaving 8 bases between. In germline, CDR1 is SQVTM, CDR2 ANQGSEA. The CDR3 extends over 13 amino acids. The CDR3 loop reads CSVLTTNTGELFF. The CDR3 nucleotides read TGCAGCGTACTGACTACGAACACCGGGGAGCTGTTTTTT.

The chain uses TRBV19 and TRBJ2-5; TRBD2 matches 8 bases. Germline lookup yields CDR1 LNHDA and CDR2 SQIVND (reference sequence). The CDR3 extends over 15 amino acids. V lost 3 bases and J lost 5; bases outside the gene matches: 8. CDR3 amino acids: CASSIGTSRGETQYF. CDR3 in DNA: TGTGCCAGTAGTATCGGGACTAGTAGGGGGGAGACCCAGTACTTC.